A selection of T cell receptor beta chains follows, all from one sample in a study of cytomegalovirus exposure and HLA in healthy donors. Generated by immunoSEQ multiplex PCR, the TCRdb table keeps only in-frame clones and is missing some. The table has 75,000 to 90,000 clones, around 78% seen once. Input material: PBMCs. The receptors were gathered from a male donor in good health and CMV-seropositive. CDR3s include the opening cysteine and the closing phenylalanine or tryptophan. The D gene is left open where the match is weak. A row's size may be missing; if present it is once, few, many or a size class.

TRBJ2-1 | TRBV5-4 | . | few | CASSLALVSEQFF | TGTGCCAGCAGCTTGGCCTTAGTGAGTGAGCAGTTCTTC
TRBJ2-2 | TRBV7-6 | TRBD2 | . | CASSAYLAATTGELFF | TGTGCCAGCAGCGCGTACCTAGCGGCGACCACCGGGGAGCTGTTTTTT
TRBJ2-5 | TRBV11-1 | . | . | CASSLQGPGGVETQYF | TGTGCCAGCAGCTTACAGGGTCCAGGCGGAGTGGAGACCCAGTACTTC
TRBJ1-1 | TRBV5-1 | . | . | CASSRGVTGDTEAFF | TGCGCCAGCTCGCGAGGAGTCACCGGGGACACTGAAGCTTTCTTT
TRBJ1-2 | TRBV19 | . | . | CASSIGQGTGVDYGYTF | TGTGCCAGTAGTATCGGGCAGGGAACGGGTGTCGACTATGGCTACACCTTC
TRBJ1-6 | TRBV18 | . | . | CASSEVAGAYSPLHF | TGTGCCAGCTCAGAGGTTGCAGGGGCTTATTCACCCCTCCACTTT
TRBJ2-1 | TRBV5-6 | TRBD1 | once | CASSLAGTGFTDEQFF | TGTGCCAGCAGCTTGGCCGGGACAGGGTTCACCGATGAGCAGTTCTTC
TRBJ2-1 | TRBV30 | . | . | CAWTTRRGQFF | TGTGCCTGGACCACTAGACGGGGGCAGTTCTTC
TRBJ2-7 | TRBV7-9 | TRBD2 | . | CASSLAGLAVAGEQCF | TGTGCCAGCAGCTTGGCGGGGCTAGCGGTCGCGGGCGAGCAGTGCTTC
TRBJ1-1 | TRBV18 | . | . | CASSPDGGATEAFF | TGTGCCAGCTCCCCCGATGGTGGGGCCACTGAAGCTTTCTTT
TRBJ2-7 | TRBV7-2 | . | . | CASSTGGRPYEQYF | TGTGCCAGCAGCACCGGGGGGCGACCCTACGAGCAGTACTTC
TRBJ2-7 | TRBV7-8 | TRBD1 | . | CASSSRDSHEQYF | TGTGCCAGCAGCTCTAGGGACAGCCACGAGCAGTACTTC
TRBJ1-5 | TRBV7-9 | TRBD1 | few | CASSLGDRETFWSGQPQHF | TGTGCCAGCAGCTTAGGAGACAGGGAGACCTTTTGGAGCGGTCAGCCCCAGCATTTT